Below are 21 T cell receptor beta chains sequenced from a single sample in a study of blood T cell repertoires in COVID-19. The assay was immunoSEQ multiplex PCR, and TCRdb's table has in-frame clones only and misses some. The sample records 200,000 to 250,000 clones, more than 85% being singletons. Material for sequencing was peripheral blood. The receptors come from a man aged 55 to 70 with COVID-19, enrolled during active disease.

The CDR3 sequence: CASMVAGAVQSQFF. CDR3 bases: TGTGCCAGCATGGTAGCGGGGGCGGTACAGTCGCAGTTCTTC. The gene calls are TRBV5-5 and TRBJ2-1; 9 bases map to TRBD2. From germline, CDR1 is SGHKS and CDR2 YYEKEE (reference sequence). Trimming removed 6 bases from V and 12 bases from J; junction bases left unmatched: 13. CDR3 size: 14 residues.

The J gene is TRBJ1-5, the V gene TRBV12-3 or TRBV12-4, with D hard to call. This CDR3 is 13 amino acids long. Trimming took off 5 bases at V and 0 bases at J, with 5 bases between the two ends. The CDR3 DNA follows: TGTGCCAGCAGTACTAATAGCAATCAGCCCCAGCATTTT. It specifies CASSTNSNQPQHF.

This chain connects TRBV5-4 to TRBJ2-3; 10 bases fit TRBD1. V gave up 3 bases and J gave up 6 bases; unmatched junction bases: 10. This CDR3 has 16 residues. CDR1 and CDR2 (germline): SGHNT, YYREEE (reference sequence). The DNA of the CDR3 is TGTGCCAGCAGCTCTGACAGGGGGCGTAGGGGGGATACGCAGTATTTT. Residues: CASSSDRGRRGDTQYF.

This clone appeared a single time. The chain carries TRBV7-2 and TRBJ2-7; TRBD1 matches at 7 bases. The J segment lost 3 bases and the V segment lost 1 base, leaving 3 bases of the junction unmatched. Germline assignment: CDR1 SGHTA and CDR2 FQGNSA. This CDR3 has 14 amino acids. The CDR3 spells CASSLEGGYYEQYF. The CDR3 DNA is TGTGCCAGCAGCTTAGAAGGGGGCTACTACGAGCAGTACTTC.

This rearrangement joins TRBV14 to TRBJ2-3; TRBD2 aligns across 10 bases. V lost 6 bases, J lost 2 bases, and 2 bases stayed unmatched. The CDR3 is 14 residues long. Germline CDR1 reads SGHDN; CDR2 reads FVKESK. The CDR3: CASRGLAYTDTQYF. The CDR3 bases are TGTGCCAGCAGGGGACTAGCGTACACAGATACGCAGTATTTT.

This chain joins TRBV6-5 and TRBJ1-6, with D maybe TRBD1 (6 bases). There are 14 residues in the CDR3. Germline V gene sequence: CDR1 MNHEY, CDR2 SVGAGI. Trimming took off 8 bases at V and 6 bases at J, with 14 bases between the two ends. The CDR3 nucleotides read TGTGCCAGCCGACAGGAGCGCCGTAATTCACCCCTCCACTTT. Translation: CASRQERRNSPLHF.

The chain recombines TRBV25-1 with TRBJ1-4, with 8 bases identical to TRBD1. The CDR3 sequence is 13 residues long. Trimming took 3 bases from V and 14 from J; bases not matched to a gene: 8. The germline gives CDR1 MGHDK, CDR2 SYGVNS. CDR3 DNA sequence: TGTGCCAGCAGTGAGTTAAGGGCAGGGGGCCTGTTTTTT. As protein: CASSELRAGGLFF. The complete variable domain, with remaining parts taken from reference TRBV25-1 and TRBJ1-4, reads EADIYQTPRYLVIGTGKKITLECSQTMGHDKMYWYQQDPGMELHLIHYSYGVNSTEKGDLSSESTVSRIRTEHFPLTLESARPSHTSQYLCASSELRAGGLFFGSGTQLSVL.

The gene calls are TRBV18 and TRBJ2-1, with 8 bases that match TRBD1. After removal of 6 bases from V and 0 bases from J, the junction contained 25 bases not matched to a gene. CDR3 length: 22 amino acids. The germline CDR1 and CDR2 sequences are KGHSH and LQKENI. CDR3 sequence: CASSFRQGSLGRRDSSYNEQFF. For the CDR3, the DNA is TGTGCCAGCTCGTTCCGACAGGGGAGTCTGGGTAGGCGAGACAGCTCCTACAATGAGCAGTTCTTC.

The CDR3 DNA reads TGTGCCAGCTCACCACAGGACAGCTATGAGACCCAGTACTTC. It translates to CASSPQDSYETQYF. The V gene is TRBV18, the J gene TRBJ2-5; the D gene is possibly TRBD1 (6 bases). Trimming took 1 base from V and 5 from J, leaving 11 bases between them. CDR1 is KGHSH and CDR2 is LQKENI in the germline V gene. This CDR3 region has 14 residues.

CDR3 nucleotide sequence: TGCGCCAGCAGCTTGGATCTGGGACTAGCGGGATTTCAGCAGTTCTTC. It encodes CASSLDLGLAGFQQFF. V and J are TRBV5-1 and TRBJ2-1, with 13 positions matching TRBD2. The V and J ends lost 0 bases and 11 bases, in that order; junction bases with no gene match: 8. Per the germline V gene, CDR1 is SGHRS and CDR2 is YFSETQ. The length of the CDR3 is 16 residues.

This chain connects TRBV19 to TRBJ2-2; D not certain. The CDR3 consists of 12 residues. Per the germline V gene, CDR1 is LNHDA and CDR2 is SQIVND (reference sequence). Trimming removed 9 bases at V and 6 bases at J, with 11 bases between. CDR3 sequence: CASCQRPGELFF. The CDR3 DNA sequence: TGTGCCAGCTGCCAGCGTCCCGGGGAGCTGTTTTTT.

The CDR3 loop is CASRAGQGGFYEQYF. CDR3 bases: TGTGCCAGCAGGGCGGGACAGGGAGGGTTCTACGAGCAGTACTTC. J is TRBJ2-7 and V is TRBV2, with 9 bases lining up with TRBD1. Trimming removed 6 bases from V and 3 bases from J; junction bases left unmatched: 9. The CDR3 consists of 15 residues. The germline CDR1 and CDR2 sequences are SNHLY and FYNNEI.

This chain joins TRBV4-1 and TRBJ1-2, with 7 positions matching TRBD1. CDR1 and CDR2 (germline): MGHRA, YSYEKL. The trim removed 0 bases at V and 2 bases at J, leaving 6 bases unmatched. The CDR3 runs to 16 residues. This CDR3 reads CASSQDPTGANYGYTF. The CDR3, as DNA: TGCGCCAGCAGCCAAGACCCTACAGGGGCCAACTATGGCTACACCTTC.

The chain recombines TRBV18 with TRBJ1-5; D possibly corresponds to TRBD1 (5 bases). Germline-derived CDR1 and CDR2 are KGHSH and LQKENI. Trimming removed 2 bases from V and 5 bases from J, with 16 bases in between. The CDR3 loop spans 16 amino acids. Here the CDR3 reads CASSPGVGLRDQPQHF. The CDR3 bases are TGTGCCAGCTCACCAGGTGTGGGGCTCCGAGATCAGCCCCAGCATTTT.

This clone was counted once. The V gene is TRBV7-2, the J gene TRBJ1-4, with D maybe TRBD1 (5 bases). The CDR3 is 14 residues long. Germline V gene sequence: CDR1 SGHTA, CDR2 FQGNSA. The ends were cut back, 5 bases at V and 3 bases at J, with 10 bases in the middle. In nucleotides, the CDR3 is TGTGCCAGCAGCCAAGGGGTCCCTAATGAAAAACTGTTTTTT. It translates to CASSQGVPNEKLFF. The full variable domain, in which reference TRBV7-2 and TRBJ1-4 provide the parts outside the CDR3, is GAGVSQSPSNKVTEKGKDVELRCDPISGHTALYWYRQSLGQGLEFLIYFQGNSAPDKSGLPSDRFSAERTGGSVSTLTIQRTQQEDSAVYLCASSQGVPNEKLFFGSGTQLSVL.

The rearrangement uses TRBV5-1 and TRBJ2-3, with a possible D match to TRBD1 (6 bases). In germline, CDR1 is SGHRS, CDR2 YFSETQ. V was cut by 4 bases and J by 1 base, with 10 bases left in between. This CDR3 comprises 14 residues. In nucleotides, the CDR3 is TGCGCCAGCAGCACAGGACAGCGCACAGATACGCAGTATTTT. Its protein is CASSTGQRTDTQYF.

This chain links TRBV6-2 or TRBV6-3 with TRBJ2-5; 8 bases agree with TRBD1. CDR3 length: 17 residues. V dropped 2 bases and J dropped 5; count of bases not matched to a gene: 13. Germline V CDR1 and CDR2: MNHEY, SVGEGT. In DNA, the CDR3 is TGTGCCAGCAGTTACCCGACACTACAGGGGGTGGAGGAGACCCAGTACTTC. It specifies CASSYPTLQGVEETQYF.

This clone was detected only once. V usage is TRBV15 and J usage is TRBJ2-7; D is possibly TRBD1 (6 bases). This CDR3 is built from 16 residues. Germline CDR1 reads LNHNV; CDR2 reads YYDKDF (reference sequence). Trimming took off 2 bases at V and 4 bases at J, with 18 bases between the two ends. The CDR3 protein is CATSRSTGFGDYEQYF. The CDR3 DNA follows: TGTGCCACCAGCAGAAGTACAGGGTTCGGTGATTACGAGCAGTACTTC.

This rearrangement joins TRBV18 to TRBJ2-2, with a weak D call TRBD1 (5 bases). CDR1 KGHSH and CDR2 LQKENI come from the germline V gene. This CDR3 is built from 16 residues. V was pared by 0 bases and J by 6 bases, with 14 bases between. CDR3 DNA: TGTGCCAGCTCACCACCTTGGCAGGGAAGCCCCGGGGAGCTGTTTTTT. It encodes CASSPPWQGSPGELFF.

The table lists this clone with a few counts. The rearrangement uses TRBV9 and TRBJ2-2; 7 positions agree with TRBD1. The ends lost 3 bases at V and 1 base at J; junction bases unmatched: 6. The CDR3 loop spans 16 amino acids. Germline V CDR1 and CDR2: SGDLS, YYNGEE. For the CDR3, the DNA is TGTGCCAGCAGCGCCTCCGGGACAGTGAACACCGGGGAGCTGTTTTTT. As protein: CASSASGTVNTGELFF.

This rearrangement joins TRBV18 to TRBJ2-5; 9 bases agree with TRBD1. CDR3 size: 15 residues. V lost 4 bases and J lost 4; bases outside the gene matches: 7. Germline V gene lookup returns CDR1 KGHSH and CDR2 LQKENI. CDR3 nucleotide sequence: TGTGCCAGCTCACTTTCCGGGACAGGGACAGAGACCCAGTACTTC. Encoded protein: CASSLSGTGTETQYF.